This section outlines one T cell receptor (beta chain) sequence together with its context. Its antigen is unidentified. Assay: immunoSEQ multiplex PCR; the TCRdb copy retains only in-frame clones and omits some. The sample yields some 680,000 clones, about 80% seen once. This record comes from a study of shared clonotypes between healthy human individuals. Overall study: Each donor contributed plates that comprised three CD4 naive, three CD4 memory, two CD8 naive and one CD8 memory.

Study-wide points: Against clonotypes common to all four donors, non-shared ones had lower generation probabilities. Rarefaction revealed incomplete sorted-subset sequencing despite large depth. Naive CD4 clonotypes were shared across a handful of donors at roughly 5.3%.

With V trimmed by 6 bases and J by 11 bases, 9 bases remained unmatched. Germline V gives CDR1 WNHNN, CDR2 SYGVQD (reference sequence). The CDR3 consists of 13 residues. The chain joins TRBV10-1 to TRBJ1-1; 10 bases are shared with TRBD1. This clonotype was sampled from a woman aged 25-40 years in good health. The sample comprised memory CD4+ T cells sorted from blood. The subset was: CD45RA-negative fraction. This chain's CDR3 is CASSGQGDIRAFF. The DNA for the CDR3 is TGCGCCAGCAGCGGACAGGGGGACATCCGGGCTTTCTTT.